These T cell receptor beta chains were read from a single sample in a study of Ad26.COV2.S vaccination and SARS-CoV-2 variants. TCRdb keeps only in-frame clones here, not all; method: immunoSEQ multiplex PCR. This table has 440,000 or so clones, roughly nine tenths appearing once. The specimen was peripheral blood, collected in a trial of Ad26.COV2.S vaccine versus placebo. These receptors were collected from a person aged 18 to 59 who received the Ad26.COV2.S COVID-19 vaccine or a placebo. CDR3s include the opening cysteine and the closing phenylalanine or tryptophan. D genes are given only for firm matches. Expanded clones get a size class; other rows say once, few or many, or leave the size out.

cdr3_nt cdr3_aa d_call j_call v_call clone_size cdr3_length
TGTGCCAGCAGCTCGACAGGGGCAAGGTCACCCCTCCACTTT CASSSTGARSPLHF TRBD1 TRBJ1-6 TRBV7-3 many 14
TGTGCCAGCAGTTACTCGACCGGGACGGGAAACTATGGCTACACCTTC CASSYSTGTGNYGYTF - TRBJ1-2 TRBV6-5 once 16
TGCAGCGTGAGACTAGCGGGAGGAATACAGTTCTTC CSVRLAGGIQFF TRBD2 TRBJ2-1 TRBV29-1 - 12
TGTGCCAGCAGCCAAGGGGGGAAGGAGGGCCTTTCAAATGGCTACACCTTC CASSQGGKEGLSNGYTF - TRBJ1-2 TRBV3-1/TRBV3-2 - 17
TGTGCCATCAGTTGGGAGACTGGGGCCAACGTCCTGACTTTC CAISWETGANVLTF - TRBJ2-6 TRBV10-3 - 14
TGCGCCAGCAGCCCGGACGGCGGGGGGTCCACTAGGAGCTCCTACAATGAGCAGTTCTTC CASSPDGGGSTRSSYNEQFF TRBD2 TRBJ2-1 TRBV4-1 - 20
TGCGCCAGCAGCCAAGGGGTGACAGGGGAAGGCTACACCTTC CASSQGVTGEGYTF TRBD1 TRBJ1-2 TRBV4-3 - 14
TGTGCCAGCAGCCCCGGACAGATCTACGAGCAGTACTTC CASSPGQIYEQYF - TRBJ2-7 TRBV6-2/TRBV6-3 - 13
TGCGCCAGCAGCCAAAATTCCGGGACAGCGCTTTATGGCTACACCTTC CASSQNSGTALYGYTF TRBD1 TRBJ1-2 TRBV4-1 - 16
TGTGCCAGCAGTGAAGTTAGGGCAATTAACTATGGCTACACCTTC CASSEVRAINYGYTF - TRBJ1-2 TRBV2 - 15
TGTGCCAGCAGCTTAGGGCAGAACTATGGCTACACCTTC CASSLGQNYGYTF - TRBJ1-2 TRBV13 once 13
TGTGCCAGCAGCTTGGCTAGCGGGAGCACCTACGAGCAGTACTTC CASSLASGSTYEQYF TRBD2 TRBJ2-7 TRBV7-3 - 15
TGTGCCAGCAGCTTAACTAGCGGGTATGAGCAGTTCTTC CASSLTSGYEQFF TRBD2 TRBJ2-1 TRBV7-3 - 13
TGTGCCAGCAGCTGGCGTTCGGTGAAACTGTTTTTT CASSWRSVKLFF - TRBJ1-4 TRBV7-9 - 12
TGCGCCAGCACCCAAGGGGGGTCTCGTGAGACCCAGTACTTC CASTQGGSRETQYF - TRBJ2-5 TRBV5-1 - 14
TGCGCCAGCAGCAAACGGGCAGGGATCCAAGAGACCCAGTACTTC CASSKRAGIQETQYF - TRBJ2-5 TRBV5-1 - 15
TGCGCCAGCAGTTCAATGAACGCAGAACACAATGAGCAGTTCTTC CASSSMNAEHNEQFF - TRBJ2-1 TRBV5-1 - 15
TGTGCCAGCAGTTCGGCAGGTTGGGGCTATGGCTACACCTTC CASSSAGWGYGYTF - TRBJ1-2 TRBV27 - 14
TGTGCCAGCAGCTTGGACCCAGGGACCTATGGCTACACCTTC CASSLDPGTYGYTF - TRBJ1-2 TRBV5-4 - 14
TGTGCCAGCAGGCAGAACACTGAAGCTTTCTTT CASRQNTEAFF - TRBJ1-1 TRBV28 - 11
TGTGCCAGCAGTTTCGGATCCGACAGGACCCCCTACGAGCAGTACTTC CASSFGSDRTPYEQYF - TRBJ2-7 TRBV6-5 - 16
TGTGCCATCAGTGAAGGGACAGGGTCGGGCGAGCAGTACTTC CAISEGTGSGEQYF TRBD1 TRBJ2-7 TRBV10-3 - 14
TGTGCCAGCAGGGCCCAAGGCAGGGTACGGTACGAGCAGTACTTC CASRAQGRVRYEQYF - TRBJ2-7 TRBV28 - 15
TGTGCCATCAGTGATGGACAGTACAATGAGCAGTTCTTC CAISDGQYNEQFF - TRBJ2-1 TRBV10-3 - 13
TGTGCCAGCACCCTGACAGGGGATGAAAAACTGTTTTTT CASTLTGDEKLFF TRBD1 TRBJ1-4 TRBV12-3/TRBV12-4 - 13
TGTGCTAGTGGTTTGCAGAACACCGGGGAGCTGTTTTTT CASGLQNTGELFF - TRBJ2-2 TRBV12-5 - 13
TGTGCCAGCAGCTCGAGACAGGGAAATGGCTACACCTTC CASSSRQGNGYTF TRBD1 TRBJ1-2 TRBV11-1 once 13
TGTGCCAGCTCCCTCTTGGATGAGCAGTTCTTC CASSLLDEQFF - TRBJ2-1 TRBV2 - 11
TGTGCCAGCAGTTTATCGCTAGCTGCAGATACGCAGTATTTT CASSLSLAADTQYF - TRBJ2-3 TRBV27 - 14
TGTGCCAGCTCACCACCTCCAGGGGCTGGCGGGGAGCTGTTTTTT CASSPPPGAGGELFF - TRBJ2-2 TRBV18 once 15
TGTGCCAGCAGCTTGGCCGGGACTAGCGGGACGTACGAGCAGTACTTC CASSLAGTSGTYEQYF TRBD2 TRBJ2-7 TRBV5-5 - 16
TGTGCCAGCAGCGTAGGTTTAGTGGTTGCGAACACCGGGGAGCTGTTTTTT CASSVGLVVANTGELFF - TRBJ2-2 TRBV9 - 17
TGTGCCAGCAGCTTAAAGGGAGCCGCGCGGGGGTCGAACACCGGGGAGCTGTTTTTT CASSLKGAARGSNTGELFF TRBD2 TRBJ2-2 TRBV7-9 - 19
TGTGCCAGCAGCTTACGGGGATCCTACGAGCAGTACTTC CASSLRGSYEQYF - TRBJ2-7 TRBV13 - 13
TGTGCCAGCAGCCACGACAGGGTGTCACTTGGCTACACCTTC CASSHDRVSLGYTF TRBD1 TRBJ1-2 TRBV4-2 - 14
TGTGCCAGCAGCGTAGGGTTCCCCTATGGCTACACCTTC CASSVGFPYGYTF - TRBJ1-2 TRBV9 - 13